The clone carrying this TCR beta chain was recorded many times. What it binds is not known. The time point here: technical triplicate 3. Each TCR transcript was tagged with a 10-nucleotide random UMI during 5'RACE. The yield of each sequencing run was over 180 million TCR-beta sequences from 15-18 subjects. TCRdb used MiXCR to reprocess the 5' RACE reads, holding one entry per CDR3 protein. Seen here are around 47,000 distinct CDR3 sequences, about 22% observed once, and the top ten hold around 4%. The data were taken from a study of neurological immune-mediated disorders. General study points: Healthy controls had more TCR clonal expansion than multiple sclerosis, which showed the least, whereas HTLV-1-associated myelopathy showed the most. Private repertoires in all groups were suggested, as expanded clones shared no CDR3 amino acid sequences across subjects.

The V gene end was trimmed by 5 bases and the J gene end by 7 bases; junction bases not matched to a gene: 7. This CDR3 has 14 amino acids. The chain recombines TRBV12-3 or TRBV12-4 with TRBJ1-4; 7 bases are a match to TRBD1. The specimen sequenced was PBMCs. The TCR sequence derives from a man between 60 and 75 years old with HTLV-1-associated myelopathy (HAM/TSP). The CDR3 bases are TGTGCCAGCAGTCCCCGCAGGGGGGTTGAAAAACTGTTTTTT. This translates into CASSPRRGVEKLFF.